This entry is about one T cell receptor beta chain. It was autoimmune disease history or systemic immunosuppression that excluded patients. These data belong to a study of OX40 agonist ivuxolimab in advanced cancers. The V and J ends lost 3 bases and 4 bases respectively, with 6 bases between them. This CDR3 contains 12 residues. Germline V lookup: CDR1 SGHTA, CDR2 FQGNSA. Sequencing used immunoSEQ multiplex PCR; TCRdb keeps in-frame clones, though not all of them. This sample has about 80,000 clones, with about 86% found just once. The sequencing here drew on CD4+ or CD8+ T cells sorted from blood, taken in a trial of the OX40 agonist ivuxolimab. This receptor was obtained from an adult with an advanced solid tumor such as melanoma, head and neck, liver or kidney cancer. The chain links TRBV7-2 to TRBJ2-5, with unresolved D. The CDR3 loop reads CASSFSGETQYF. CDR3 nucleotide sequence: TGTGCCAGCAGCTTCTCTGGAGAGACCCAGTACTTC.